This T cell receptor beta chain is from a study of type 1 regulatory T cells. Study-wide background: T-allo10 is an in vitro-generated, Tr1-enriched CD4 T cell product specific for alloantigen.

This clonotype was observed a handful of times. Germline trimming cut 0 bases from V and 2 bases from J; bases unmatched to any gene: 11. The CDR3 loop spans 19 amino acids. Germline values: CDR1 LGHNA, CDR2 YSLEER. MiXCR, run by TCRdb on the reads, gives a single entry per CDR3 protein. The sample contains some 89,000 distinct CDR3 sequences, 25% to 40% of which appear only once. The clonotype comes from a human donor in good health. The chain links TRBV4-3 to TRBJ2-1, with 9 positions matching TRBD2. Sequences were obtained from CD4+ T cells, either the whole sample or a sorted fraction (not recorded which). CDR3 region: CASSQDLRTSATPYNEQFF. The CDR3 nucleotides are TGCGCCAGCAGCCAAGATCTCAGGACTAGCGCGACGCCCTACAATGAGCAGTTCTTC.